Detailed here is one T cell receptor (beta chain). This entry belongs to a study of blood T cell repertoires in COVID-19. About the research overall: Whether acute or convalescent, the COVID-19 samples came from the United States, Italy and Spain.

Profiling relied on immunoSEQ multiplex PCR, and the TCRdb table lists in-frame clones only, not all of them. This sample has under 75,000 clones, with less than 75% found just once. Unmatched junction bases numbered 6, after V lost 3 bases and J lost 4 bases. This CDR3 region has 14 residues. The germline V gene encodes CDR1 SNHLY and CDR2 FYNNEI. The chain uses TRBV2 and TRBJ2-7; TRBD1 matches 7 bases. The receptor was derived from a woman between 45 and 60 years old with active or convalescent COVID-19. Material: peripheral blood. CDR3 bases: TGTGCCAGCAGTGAGTGGACAGGCGTTTACGAGCAGTACTTC. Its translation is CASSEWTGVYEQYF. The full variable domain, completed using reference TRBV2 and TRBJ2-7, is EPEVTQTPSHQVTQMGQEVILRCVPISNHLYFYWYRQILGQKVEFLVSFYNNEISEKSEIFDDQFSVERPDGSNFTLKIRSTKLEDSAMYFCASSEWTGVYEQYFGPGTRLTVT.